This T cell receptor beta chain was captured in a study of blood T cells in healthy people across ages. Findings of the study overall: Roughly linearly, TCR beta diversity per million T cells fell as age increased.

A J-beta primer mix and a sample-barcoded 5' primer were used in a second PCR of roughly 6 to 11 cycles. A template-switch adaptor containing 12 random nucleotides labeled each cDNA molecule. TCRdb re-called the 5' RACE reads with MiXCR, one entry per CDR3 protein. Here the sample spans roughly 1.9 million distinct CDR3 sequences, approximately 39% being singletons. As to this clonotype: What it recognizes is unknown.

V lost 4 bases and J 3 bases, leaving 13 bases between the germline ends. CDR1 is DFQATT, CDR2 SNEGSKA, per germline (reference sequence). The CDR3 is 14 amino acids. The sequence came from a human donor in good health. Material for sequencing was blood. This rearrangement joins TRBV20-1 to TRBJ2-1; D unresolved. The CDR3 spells CSAIGFSVYNEQFF. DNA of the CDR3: TGCAGTGCTATCGGATTCTCTGTCTACAATGAGCAGTTCTTC.